These 22 T cell receptor beta chains were sequenced from one sample in a study of blood T cell repertoires in COVID-19. Sequencing used immunoSEQ multiplex PCR; TCRdb keeps in-frame clones, though not all of them. The table records roughly 99,000 clones, around 89% of them present only once. Input material: peripheral blood. These receptors came from a man aged 50-60 years with active or convalescent COVID-19.

This chain uses TRBV7-8 with TRBJ2-7; the D gene is possibly TRBD1 (6 bases). The CDR3 is made up of 15 amino acids. Germline V gene data show CDR1 as SGHVS and CDR2 as FQNEAQ. V was trimmed by 5 bases and J by 2 bases, leaving 16 bases between them. Here the CDR3 reads CASSRPRQATYEQYF. CDR3 nucleotide sequence: TGTGCCAGCAGCCGACCACGACAGGCGACCTACGAGCAGTACTTC.

The chain uses TRBV10-3 and TRBJ2-3, with D possibly being TRBD2 (5 bases). This CDR3 has 15 amino acids. From germline, CDR1 is ENHRY and CDR2 SYGVKD. The V gene lost 3 bases and the J gene lost 2 bases, with 12 bases spanning the gap. DNA of the CDR3: TGTGCCATCAGTGATGGGGAGCCTCTCACAGATACGCAGTATTTT. This gives the protein CAISDGEPLTDTQYF.

The chain has TRBV6-6 and TRBJ1-6, with a possible D match to TRBD1 (5 bases). The CDR3 loop spans 15 amino acids. Germline V CDR1 and CDR2: MNHNY, SVGAGI (reference sequence). Trimming shortened V by 8 bases and J by 10 bases, and 21 bases separated the two germline ends. CDR3 nucleotide sequence: TGTGCCAGCTCCTCTAAACAGGTCAACGGGTCACCCCTCCACTTT. It encodes CASSSKQVNGSPLHF.

The rearrangement links TRBV28 to TRBJ2-5; 10 bases agree with TRBD1. Germline V gives CDR1 MDHEN, CDR2 SYDVKM. Trimming at V came to 4 bases and at J to 5 bases, leaving 10 bases not matched to a gene. The CDR3 covers 16 residues. The CDR3 protein is CASSSLRTGGMETQYF. The CDR3 DNA reads TGTGCCAGCAGTTCCCTTCGGACAGGGGGAATGGAGACCCAGTACTTC. The full variable domain, with the rest looked up from reference TRBV28 and TRBJ2-5, is DVKVTQSSRYLVKRTGEKVFLECVQDMDHENMFWYRQDPGLGLRLIYFSYDVKMKEKGDIPEGYSVSREKKERFSLILESASTNQTSMYLCASSSLRTGGMETQYFGPGTRLLVL.

The rearrangement joins TRBV15 to TRBJ2-1; D remains ambiguous. The CDR3 has 16 residues. The V end was cut by 0 bases, the J end by 4 bases, with 13 bases between. Germline V lookup: CDR1 LNHNV, CDR2 YYDKDF (reference sequence). CDR3 sequence: CATSRERPGSYNEQFF. CDR3 DNA: TGTGCCACCAGCAGAGAACGTCCTGGCTCTTACAATGAGCAGTTCTTC.

This rearrangement joins TRBV27 to TRBJ2-3, with no clear D. Germline V CDR1 and CDR2: MNHEY, SMNVEV (reference sequence). The CDR3 length is 11 residues. Trimming removed 3 bases at V and 10 bases at J, with 8 bases between. CDR3 sequence (DNA): TGTGCCAGCAGTTTTGGGCGCTCGCAGTATTTT. It encodes CASSFGRSQYF.

This sequence joins TRBV7-9 and TRBJ1-2; a weak D match, TRBD1 (6 bases). This CDR3 region has 16 residues. CDR1 and CDR2 (germline): SEHNR, FQNEAQ (reference sequence). The V gene lost 6 bases and the J gene lost 4 bases, with 21 bases spanning the gap. Here the CDR3 DNA reads TGTGCCAGCAGTATCGGGTCCGTGGGGGCGGGCTATGGCTACACCTTC. The encoded protein is CASSIGSVGAGYGYTF.

The V gene is TRBV11-2, the J gene TRBJ2-1; D is possibly TRBD1 (5 bases). Trimming cost V 0 bases and J 6 bases, with 12 bases left between them. The CDR3 length is 15 residues. The V gene's germline CDR1 is SGHAT and CDR2 FQNNGV. CDR3 sequence reads: CASSLELNGANEQFF. In DNA form, the CDR3 reads TGTGCCAGCAGCTTAGAGTTGAATGGGGCCAATGAGCAGTTCTTC.

This clone appeared a few times. The V gene is TRBV7-2, the J gene TRBJ2-1; TRBD2 matches at 11 bases. V was pared by 0 bases and J by 0 bases, with 1 base of the junction left unmatched. Germline assignment: CDR1 SGHTA and CDR2 FQGNSA. The CDR3 totals 17 residues. CDR3 coding DNA: TGTGCCAGCAGCTTAGCTACTAGCGGGAGCTCCTACAATGAGCAGTTCTTC. It codes for CASSLATSGSSYNEQFF.

The chain joins TRBV30 to TRBJ1-1; TRBD1 might be the D (5 bases). Germline V gene lookup returns CDR1 GTSNPN and CDR2 SVGIG (reference sequence). This CDR3 is built from 13 residues. Trimming left V 3 bases short and J 6 bases short, with 14 bases between. CDR3 amino acids: CAWRHRQRAEAFF. DNA of the CDR3: TGTGCCTGGAGACACCGACAGCGGGCTGAAGCTTTCTTT. Full variable domain (missing parts from reference TRBV30 and TRBJ1-1): SQTIHQWPATLVQPVGSPLSLECTVEGTSNPNLYWYRQAAGRGLQLLFYSVGIGQISSEVPQNLSASRPQDRQFILSSKKLLLSDSGFYLCAWRHRQRAEAFFGQGTRLTVV.

V usage is TRBV20-1 and J usage is TRBJ1-1; D is ambiguous. The CDR3 runs 13 residues. V dropped 3 bases and J dropped 0 bases, with 8 bases sitting between them. Germline CDR1 and CDR2: DFQATT and SNEGSKA (reference sequence). CDR3 protein: CSASNSLNTEAFF. CDR3 sequence (DNA): TGCAGTGCTAGTAACAGTCTGAACACTGAAGCTTTCTTT.

The gene calls are TRBV6-1 and TRBJ1-1; D perhaps matches TRBD1 (5 bases). Trimming left V 3 bases short and J 0 bases short, with 8 bases between. Germline CDR1 MNHNS, CDR2 SASEGT. The CDR3 contains 14 residues. The DNA of the CDR3 is TGTGCCAGCAGTGAGACAGACCTGAACACTGAAGCTTTCTTT. Protein sequence: CASSETDLNTEAFF.

V and J are TRBV7-2 and TRBJ2-3; D perhaps matches TRBD2 (6 bases). Looked up from germline, CDR1 is SGHTA and CDR2 is FQGNSA. V dropped 2 bases and J dropped 6 bases, with 18 bases sitting between them. The CDR3 loop spans 16 amino acids. The CDR3 here is CASSLSGGGISDTQYF. The CDR3 DNA reads TGTGCCAGCAGCTTATCGGGCGGCGGGATATCGGATACGCAGTATTTT.

This clone was recorded once. V is TRBV5-8 and J is TRBJ1-5, with a possible D match to TRBD1 (6 bases). Per germline, CDR1 SGHTS and CDR2 YDEGEE. There are 13 residues in the CDR3. V was pared by 3 bases and J by 5 bases, with 9 bases between. The CDR3 DNA reads TGTGCCAGCAGCTGGGACACCTATCAGCCCCAGCATTTT. Translated, it gives CASSWDTYQPQHF. Variable domain in full (rest from reference TRBV5-8 and TRBJ1-5): EAGVTQSPTHLIKTRGQQATLRCSPISGHTSVYWYQQALGLGLQFLLWYDEGEERNRGNFPPRFSGRQFPNYSSELNVNALELEDSALYLCASSWDTYQPQHFGDGTRLSIL.

The chain combines TRBV10-3 with TRBJ1-1; 7 positions match TRBD1. Losses at the gene ends were 2 bases for V and 1 base for J; bases not matched to a gene: 1. Germline CDR1 is ENHRY and CDR2 is SYGVKD. The CDR3 is 14 residues long. In DNA form, the CDR3 reads TGTGCCATCAGTGAGGACAGGGCGAACACTGAAGCTTTCTTT. Translating it yields CAISEDRANTEAFF.

The chain uses TRBV9 and TRBJ2-6; TRBD1 matches at 9 bases. Germline CDR1 and CDR2: SGDLS and YYNGEE. J lost 1 base, V lost 0 bases, and 8 bases had no gene match. The CDR3 has 19 residues. DNA of the CDR3: TGTGCCAGCAGCGTAGCGTGGGGGACAGGGCGTTCTGGGGCCAACGTCCTGACTTTC. Protein: CASSVAWGTGRSGANVLTF.

The V gene is TRBV29-1, the J gene TRBJ2-3; the D gene is possibly TRBD1 (6 bases). Between the trimmed V and J ends, which lost 4 bases and 10 bases, there was a span of 12 bases. The CDR3 loop spans 11 amino acids. Germline CDR1 and CDR2: SQVTM and ANQGSEA. CDR3 nucleotide sequence: TGCAGCGTTGGGGACACATACGCGCAGTATTTT. Translated: CSVGDTYAQYF.

The chain carries TRBV6-5 and TRBJ2-1; D is ambiguous. V lost 0 bases and J 4 bases, leaving 7 bases between the germline ends. CDR1 MNHEY and CDR2 SVGAGI come from the germline V gene. The CDR3 is made up of 14 amino acids. The CDR3 reads CASSYSSRYNEQFF. CDR3 coding DNA: TGTGCCAGCAGTTACTCGAGCCGTTACAATGAGCAGTTCTTC.

V usage is TRBV7-2 and J usage is TRBJ2-3; TRBD1 agrees at 10 bases. Per germline, CDR1 SGHTA and CDR2 FQGNSA. The ends lost 5 bases at V and 2 bases at J; junction bases unmatched: 4. CDR3 size: 15 residues. In DNA, the CDR3 is TGTGCCAGCAGCGCAGACAGGGGGCCCACAGATACGCAGTATTTT. Residues: CASSADRGPTDTQYF.

This clone was picked up one time. The chain recombines TRBV4-1 with TRBJ2-7, with 7 bases aligning to TRBD1. Germline loops: CDR1 MGHRA, CDR2 YSYEKL. The ends lost 4 bases at V and 2 bases at J; junction bases unmatched: 11. This CDR3 region has 16 residues. The CDR3 sequence: CASSRKQGELPYEQYF. CDR3 sequence (DNA): TGCGCCAGCAGCCGCAAGCAGGGGGAATTACCCTACGAGCAGTACTTC.

The chain is built from TRBV3-1 (or the pseudogene TRBV3-2) and TRBJ1-1; 7 bases match TRBD1. This CDR3 is built from 17 residues. The germline gives CDR1 LGHDT, CDR2 YNNKEL (reference sequence). Trimming took 2 bases from V and 3 from J; bases not matched to a gene: 12. CDR3 amino acids: CASSQYLPGQVYTEAFF. In DNA form, the CDR3 reads TGTGCCAGCAGCCAATACCTTCCCGGACAGGTCTACACTGAAGCTTTCTTT.

This clone has just one count. The chain carries TRBV7-9 and TRBJ1-4; no clear D. Trimming removed 0 bases at V and 7 bases at J, with 12 bases between. Germline V gene lookup returns CDR1 SEHNR and CDR2 FQNEAQ (reference sequence). This CDR3 region has 15 residues. Here the CDR3 DNA reads TGTGCCAGCAGCTTAGCGAACGGGGATGGTGAAAAACTGTTTTTT. This encodes CASSLANGDGEKLFF.